These 6 T cell receptor beta chains were sequenced from one sample in a study of cytomegalovirus exposure and HLA in healthy donors. The PCR contained 60 Vbeta and 13 Jbeta primers. Method: immunoSEQ multiplex PCR; TCRdb's copy keeps in-frame clones and lacks some. The sample has roughly 100,000 clones, approximately 80% seen once. The sequenced material came from PBMCs. These receptors were taken from a woman aged 18-29 years in good health and CMV-seropositive.

J is TRBJ2-7 and V is TRBV30, with a tentative D call TRBD1 (6 bases). With 1 base removed from V and 5 bases from J, the gap between germline ends came to 12 bases. Germline CDR1 reads GTSNPN; CDR2 reads SVGIG (reference sequence). This CDR3 contains 13 residues. The CDR3 is CAWSGRGSHEQYF. The CDR3 nucleotides read TGTGCCTGGAGTGGTAGGGGGTCCCACGAGCAGTACTTC.

This clone was picked up one time. The chain uses TRBV7-3 and TRBJ2-1; 7 bases match TRBD2. In germline, CDR1 is SGHTA, CDR2 FQGTGA. V lost 5 bases to trimming and J lost 9 bases; unmatched junction nucleotides: 4. The CDR3 consists of 12 residues. In nucleotides, the CDR3 is TGTGCCAGCAGCGGTACGGGGGGTGAGCAGTTCTTC. This gives the protein CASSGTGGEQFF.

This chain connects TRBV5-1 to TRBJ1-3, with 7 nucleotides matching TRBD1. Germline V gene sequence: CDR1 SGHRS, CDR2 YFSETQ. This CDR3 is built from 15 residues. The ends lost 0 bases at V and 0 bases at J; junction bases unmatched: 0. The CDR3 reads CASSLGTGSGNTIYF. CDR3 coding DNA: TGCGCCAGCAGCTTGGGGACAGGCTCTGGAAACACCATATATTTT.

V is TRBV5-1 and J is TRBJ1-1; weak D call: TRBD1 (6 bases). V was pared by 4 bases and J by 1 base, with 11 bases between. This CDR3 is 14 amino acids long. Looked up from germline, CDR1 is SGHRS and CDR2 is YFSETQ. The CDR3 protein is CASSLRTANTEAFF. The CDR3 region has the DNA TGCGCCAGCAGCCTTCGGACAGCGAACACTGAAGCTTTCTTT.

The rearrangement uses TRBV5-6 and TRBJ1-5, with 7 bases that match TRBD1. Trimming removed 1 base from V and 1 base from J; junction bases left unmatched: 2. Germline lookup yields CDR1 SGHDT and CDR2 YYEEEE. This CDR3 region has 15 residues. The CDR3 DNA sequence: TGTGCCAGCAGCTTGAAGGGGGCAAGCAATCAGCCCCAGCATTTT. It translates to CASSLKGASNQPQHF.

This chain links TRBV6-5 with TRBJ1-3, with D unresolved. CDR3 length: 16 amino acids. V lost 2 bases to trimming and J lost 0 bases, with 11 bases between them. From germline, CDR1 is MNHEY and CDR2 SVGAGI. The CDR3 coding sequence is TGTGCCAGCAGTTACGGCCAGGTCACCTCTGGAAACACCATATATTTT. Amino acids: CASSYGQVTSGNTIYF.